This T cell receptor (beta chain) came from a study of blood T cell repertoires in COVID-19. Study information: There were acute and convalescent COVID-19 samples, and they came from the United States, Italy and Spain.

Original handling: Estimates of nucleated cell counts were drawn from the amplification of reference gene primers. Method: immunoSEQ multiplex PCR; TCRdb's copy keeps in-frame clones and lacks some. V, J and clone size reflect that table, while D and trimming were determined from the DNA. Of roughly 200,000 clones detected, 85% to 90% appear once; the ten largest clones hold 2% to 2.5%. Germline trimming cut 0 bases from V and 1 base from J; bases unmatched to any gene: 3. Germline-derived CDR1 and CDR2 are SGHKS and YYEKEE (reference sequence). The CDR3 is 16 residues long. This clone has more than one count but fewer than ten. Allocation to cohorts depended on clinical history reported by the participants.

Sequenced sample: PBMCs or T cells enriched from blood (not recorded which). The sequence was collected from a woman aged 40 to 50 with acute COVID-19. V and J are TRBV5-5 and TRBJ2-3; 9 positions match TRBD1. The CDR3 DNA reads as TGTGCCAGCAGCTTGGCCCGACAGGGGGGCACAGATACGCAGTATTTT. This encodes CASSLARQGGTDTQYF.